This T cell receptor beta chain was profiled in a study of shared clonotypes between healthy human individuals. The CDR3 has 15 residues. CDR1 and CDR2 (germline): MNHEY, SVGAGI. The ends were cut back, 6 bases at V and 2 bases at J, with 17 bases in the middle. The method was immunoSEQ multiplex PCR; TCRdb's version includes in-frame clones alone and lacks a portion of them. The sample holds about a million clones, around 75% seen once. This receptor was obtained from a man younger than 35 in good health. Sample: memory CD4+ T cells sorted from blood. The subset denotes: CD45RA-negative fraction. The chain is built from TRBV6-5 and TRBJ2-7, with D perhaps TRBD1 (6 bases). DNA for the CDR3: TGTGCCAGCAGGAGAGAACCGACAGGAGCCTACGAGCAGTACTTC. This codes for CASRREPTGAYEQYF.